What follows are 12 T cell receptor beta chains derived from one specimen sequenced in a study of blood T cell repertoires in COVID-19. Repertoires were generated with immunoSEQ multiplex PCR, while TCRdb's copy carries only in-frame clones and drops some. The sample records around 120,000 clones, roughly nine tenths being singletons. The sequenced sample was peripheral blood. The receptors shown here come from a man between 65 and 85 years old who had recovered from COVID-19.

This clone showed up just a few times. The chain is built from TRBV6-2 or TRBV6-3 and TRBJ2-3, with D unresolved. Germline V gives CDR1 MNHEY, CDR2 SVGEGT. This CDR3 has 13 residues. V gave up 3 bases and J gave up 4 bases, with 8 bases separating them. The CDR3: CASSYWSADTQYF. CDR3 nucleotide sequence: TGTGCCAGCAGTTATTGGAGCGCAGATACGCAGTATTTT.

Many counts were recorded for this clone. This rearrangement joins TRBV4-2 to TRBJ1-4; 9 bases align to TRBD1. The CDR3 totals 15 residues. CDR1 is LGHNA and CDR2 is YNFKEQ in the germline V gene. With 4 bases clipped from V and 5 bases from J, the junction kept 5 bases outside the gene matches. The chain's CDR3 is CASSLLDRGNEKLFF. As DNA, the CDR3 is TGTGCCAGCAGCCTGCTAGACAGGGGGAATGAAAAACTGTTTTTT.

This chain uses TRBV5-1 with TRBJ2-3, with 11 positions matching TRBD2. Losses at the gene ends were 4 bases for V and 6 bases for J; bases not matched to a gene: 7. Germline CDR1 is SGHRS and CDR2 is YFSETQ. This CDR3 comprises 15 residues. CDR3 in DNA: TGCGCCAGCAGCGGTGGGACTAGCGGTTGGGATACGCAGTATTTT. Protein sequence: CASSGGTSGWDTQYF.

A word on this clone: The sample holds other DNA sequences that translate to the same CDR3. The rearrangement joins TRBV6-2 or TRBV6-3 to TRBJ1-5; D unresolved. Germline V CDR1 and CDR2: MNHEY, SVGEGT. Trimming took off 5 bases at V and 7 bases at J, with 9 bases between the two ends. This CDR3 is built from 12 residues. In DNA form, the CDR3 reads TGTGCCAGCAGTCGGGAGGGCCAGCCCCAGCATTTT. It encodes CASSREGQPQHF.

This clone was detected only a few times. The rearrangement links TRBV13 to TRBJ2-5, with 12 bases aligning to TRBD1. Germline V CDR1 and CDR2: PRHDT, FYEKMQ (reference sequence). Trimming took 5 bases from V and 5 from J; bases not matched to a gene: 18. The CDR3 loop spans 19 amino acids. This CDR3 is CASSGPGQGALGVGETQYF. The CDR3 DNA sequence: TGTGCCAGCAGCGGACCGGGACAGGGGGCTTTGGGAGTAGGGGAGACCCAGTACTTC.

In this sample, this clone turned up a few times. J is TRBJ1-1 and V is TRBV29-1, with 12 bases identical to TRBD1. J was trimmed by 4 bases and V by 6 bases; bases with no gene match: 12. The germline V gene encodes CDR1 SQVTM and CDR2 ANQGSEA. The CDR3 totals 16 residues. CDR3 protein: CSVAGTGGGGSTEAFF. The CDR3 bases are TGCAGCGTCGCCGGGACAGGGGGCGGAGGGAGCACTGAAGCTTTCTTT.

This clone occurred once. This chain uses TRBV7-2 with TRBJ2-7; D unresolved. V lost 2 bases, J lost 0 bases, and 8 bases lay in between. The CDR3 spans 14 residues. The germline V gene encodes CDR1 SGHTA and CDR2 FQGNSA. The CDR3 bases are TGTGCCAGCAGCTTAAACCCCGGCTCCTACGAGCAGTACTTC. Translating gives CASSLNPGSYEQYF.

V gene TRBV5-1 combines with J gene TRBJ2-3; 12 nucleotides line up with TRBD2. Per germline, CDR1 SGHRS and CDR2 YFSETQ. V lost 4 bases to trimming and J lost 6 bases; unmatched junction nucleotides: 6. The CDR3 extends over 15 amino acids. CDR3 in DNA: TGCGCCAGCAGCGAAGCTAGCGGGGGGGCGGATACGCAGTATTTT. It specifies CASSEASGGADTQYF.

The chain links TRBV4-3 to TRBJ2-3, with TRBD2 matching over 8 bases. Trimming removed 0 bases from V and 0 bases from J; junction bases left unmatched: 5. Germline V lookup: CDR1 LGHNA, CDR2 YSLEER. CDR3 length equals 17 residues. The CDR3 spells CASSQEGSGTSTDTQYF. The DNA for the CDR3 is TGCGCCAGCAGCCAAGAAGGTAGCGGGACTAGCACAGATACGCAGTATTTT.

The chain joins TRBV7-6 to TRBJ1-1; 9 positions match TRBD1. J lost 6 bases, V lost 3 bases, and 11 bases had no gene match. Germline V gene data show CDR1 as SGHVS and CDR2 as FNYEAQ. This CDR3 contains 16 residues. Here the CDR3 DNA reads TGTGCCAGCAGCTTCTCATTCCGGGACAGGGACCCTGAAGCTTTCTTT. Translated: CASSFSFRDRDPEAFF.

This clone was counted a few times. The chain combines TRBV9 with TRBJ2-1; 14 positions match TRBD2. The V and J ends lost 4 bases and 7 bases, in that order; junction bases with no gene match: 16. This CDR3 has 19 residues. Per germline, CDR1 SGDLS and CDR2 YYNGEE. The CDR3 DNA sequence: TGTGCCAGCAGCCCACCACCGACTTCGGGACTAGCGGGAGTAAATGAGCAGTTCTTC. Its protein product is CASSPPPTSGLAGVNEQFF. Variable domain in full (rest from reference TRBV9 and TRBJ2-1): DSGVTQTPKHLITATGQRVTLRCSPRSGDLSVYWYQQSLDQGLQFLIQYYNGEERAKGNILERFSAQQFPDLHSELNLSSLELGDSALYFCASSPPPTSGLAGVNEQFFGPGTRLTVL.

This chain joins TRBV3-1 (or the pseudogene TRBV3-2) and TRBJ1-6; D unresolved. The CDR3 spans 12 residues. Between the trimmed V and J ends, which lost 4 bases and 14 bases, there was a span of 12 bases. CDR1 and CDR2 (germline): LGHDT, YNNKEL (reference sequence). CDR3 sequence (DNA): TGTGCCAGCAGCCCGAGTAAAGGAGCCCTCCACTTT. Protein: CASSPSKGALHF.